Listed here are 4 T cell receptor beta chains from one sample, sequenced in a study of shared clonotypes between healthy human individuals. Some clones are missing from TCRdb's copy, which holds only in-frame ones; the method was immunoSEQ multiplex PCR. The sample holds over a million clones, 98% seen once. The specimen was naive CD4+ T cells sorted from blood. As to subset: CD45RA+ positively selected. These receptors were collected from a young man in good health.

In nucleotides, the CDR3 is TGTGCCAGCAGTGGGTTGTATGGCTACACCTTC. Translating it yields CASSGLYGYTF. The V call is TRBV25-1, the J call TRBJ1-2; D call uncertain. The V end was cut by 4 bases, the J end by 5 bases, with 5 bases between. Looked up from germline, CDR1 is MGHDK and CDR2 is SYGVNS. CDR3 length: 11 residues.

This sequence joins TRBV5-4 and TRBJ2-5, with 13 bases fitting TRBD2. V lost 2 bases, J lost 5 bases, and 6 bases stayed unmatched. CDR3 length: 16 amino acids. Germline CDR1 SGHNT, CDR2 YYREEE (reference sequence). The DNA for the CDR3 is TGTGCCAGCAGCTTTCCGGGACTAGCGGGAATCGAGACCCAGTACTTC. It translates to CASSFPGLAGIETQYF.

The rearrangement joins TRBV6-1 to TRBJ2-5; D ambiguous. The CDR3 covers 12 residues. The V gene lost 7 bases and the J gene lost 4 bases, with 10 bases spanning the gap. Germline-derived CDR1 and CDR2 are MNHNS and SASEGT. The CDR3 loop is CASTNRRETQYF. In DNA form, the CDR3 reads TGTGCCAGCACTAACAGAAGAGAGACCCAGTACTTC.

The chain links TRBV6-1 to TRBJ2-5, with 8 positions matching TRBD1. CDR1 and CDR2 (germline): MNHNS, SASEGT. Trimming cost V 7 bases and J 10 bases; bases outside gene matches: 17. The CDR3 runs to 15 residues. The CDR3 spells CASTMVRDRPSNQYF. The CDR3 DNA sequence: TGTGCCAGCACCATGGTCAGGGACAGGCCGAGTAACCAGTACTTC.